This TCR beta chain comes out of a study of OX40 agonist ivuxolimab in advanced cancers. Overall study context: Dose-escalation patients suffered from hepatocellular carcinoma, melanoma, renal cell or head and neck cancer.

Regarding the study as a whole: Clones of CD4+ and CD8+ blood T cells grew by week 6 at doses of 0.1 to 3.0 mg/kg.

This clone was observed once. No antigen is known for it. Blood got drawn at baseline, again on cycle 4 day 1, and then on cycle 7 day 1. The V segment lost 1 base and the J segment 5 bases; nucleotides outside the gene matches: 9. The CDR3 runs to 18 residues. Germline V CDR1 and CDR2: MGHRA, YSYEKL. The method was immunoSEQ multiplex PCR; TCRdb's version includes in-frame clones alone and lacks a portion of them. The repertoire holds tens of thousands of clones, with more than 85% as singletons. The sequences come from CD4+ or CD8+ T cells sorted from blood, collected in a trial of the OX40 agonist ivuxolimab. The chain joins TRBV4-1 to TRBJ2-2; 11 positions agree with TRBD2. The TCR comes from an adult with an advanced solid tumor such as melanoma, head and neck, liver or kidney cancer. The chain's CDR3 is CASSQVPSGRFDTGELFF. CDR3 coding DNA: TGCGCCAGCAGCCAAGTGCCTAGCGGGAGGTTTGATACCGGGGAGCTGTTTTTT.